The clone carrying this T cell receptor beta chain occurred once. As originally analysed: Reference gene primer amplification gave estimated nucleated cell counts. The protocol was immunoSEQ multiplex PCR, while the TCRdb copy is restricted to in-frame clones and leaves out a portion. V, J and clone size derive from that table, while D and trimming were established from the DNA sequence. This sample has about 190,000 clones, with around 80% found just once. The sample comes from a study of blood T cell repertoires in COVID-19. Study as a whole: Samples representing acute and convalescent COVID-19 were sourced from the United States, Italy and Spain.

Germline V gives CDR1 SGHDT, CDR2 YYEEEE. The CDR3 length is 15 residues. V trimming: 1 base; J trimming: 10 bases; junction bases outside the gene matches: 12. This clonotype originated in a woman aged 50 to 60 with acute or convalescent COVID-19. The chain uses TRBV5-6 and TRBJ1-1; 8 nucleotides line up with TRBD1. Sequencing was carried out using peripheral blood. CDR3 residues: CASSLRRTGSMVAFF. CDR3 in DNA: TGTGCCAGCAGCTTGAGGAGGACAGGGTCCATGGTAGCTTTCTTT.